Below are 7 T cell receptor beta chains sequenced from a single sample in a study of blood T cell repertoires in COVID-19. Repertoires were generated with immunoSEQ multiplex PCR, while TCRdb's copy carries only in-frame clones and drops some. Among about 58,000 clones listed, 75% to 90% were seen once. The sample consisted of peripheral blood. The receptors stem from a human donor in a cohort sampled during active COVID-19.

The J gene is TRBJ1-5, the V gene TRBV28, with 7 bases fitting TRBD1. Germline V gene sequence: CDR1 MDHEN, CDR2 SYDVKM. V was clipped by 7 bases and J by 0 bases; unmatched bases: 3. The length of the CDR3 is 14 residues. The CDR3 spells CASKTGDSNQPQHF. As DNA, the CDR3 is TGTGCCAGCAAAACAGGGGATAGCAATCAGCCCCAGCATTTT.

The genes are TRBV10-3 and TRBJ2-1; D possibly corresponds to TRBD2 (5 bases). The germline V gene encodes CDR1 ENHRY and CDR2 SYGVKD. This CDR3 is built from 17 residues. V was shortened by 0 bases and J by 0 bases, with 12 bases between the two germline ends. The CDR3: CAISESRAGSSYNEQFF. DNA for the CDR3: TGTGCCATCAGTGAGTCGAGGGCGGGTAGCTCCTACAATGAGCAGTTCTTC.

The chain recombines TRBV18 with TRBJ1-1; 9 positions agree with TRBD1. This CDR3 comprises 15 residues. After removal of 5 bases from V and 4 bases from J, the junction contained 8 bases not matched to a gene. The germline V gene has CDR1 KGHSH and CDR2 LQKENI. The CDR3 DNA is TGTGCCAGCTCAACACAGGGGGCTCTGGGCACTGAAGCTTTCTTT. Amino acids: CASSTQGALGTEAFF.

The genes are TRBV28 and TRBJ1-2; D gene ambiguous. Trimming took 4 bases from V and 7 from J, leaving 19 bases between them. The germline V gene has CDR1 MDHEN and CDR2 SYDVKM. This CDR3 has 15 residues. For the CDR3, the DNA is TGTGCCAGCAGTTCCCGGGCCCCTAACCGGGGTGGCTACACCTTC. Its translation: CASSSRAPNRGGYTF.

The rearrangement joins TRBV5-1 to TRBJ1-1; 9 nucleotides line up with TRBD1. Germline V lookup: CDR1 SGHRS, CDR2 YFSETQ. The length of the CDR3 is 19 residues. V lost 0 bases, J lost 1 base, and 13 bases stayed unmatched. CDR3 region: CASSLVSRAGTGKNTEAFF. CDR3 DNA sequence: TGCGCCAGCAGCTTGGTGTCGAGGGCCGGGACAGGGAAGAACACTGAAGCTTTCTTT.

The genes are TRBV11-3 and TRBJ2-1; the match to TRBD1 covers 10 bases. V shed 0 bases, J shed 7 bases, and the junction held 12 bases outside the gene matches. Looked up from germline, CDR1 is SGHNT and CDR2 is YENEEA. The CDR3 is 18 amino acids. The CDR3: CASSLDKTGGPRRNEQFF. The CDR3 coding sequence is TGTGCCAGCAGCTTAGATAAGACAGGGGGCCCCAGGAGGAATGAGCAGTTCTTC.

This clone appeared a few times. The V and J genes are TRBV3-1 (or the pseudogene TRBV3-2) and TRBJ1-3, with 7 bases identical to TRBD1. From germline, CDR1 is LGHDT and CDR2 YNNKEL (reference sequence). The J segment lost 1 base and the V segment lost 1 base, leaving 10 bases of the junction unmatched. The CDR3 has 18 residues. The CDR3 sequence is CASSQGPAGQTSGNTIYF. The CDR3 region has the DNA TGTGCCAGCAGCCAAGGGCCTGCGGGACAGACATCTGGAAACACCATATATTTT.